This T cell receptor beta chain came from a study of shared clonotypes between healthy human individuals (dated by TCRdb to the early 2020s). With respect to the entire study: A couple of women and a few men aged 18 to 49 years were included in the cohort. To estimate repertoire size and how much clonotype sharing occurs between individuals, the study deeply sequenced the blood TCR repertoires of about five healthy adults. Between about 0.85 and 10 billion PBMCs per donor were obtained by leukapheresis. For each donor, CD4 naive and CD4 memory were each given three plates, CD8 naive was given two plates, and CD8 memory was given one plate. Libraries were prepared and TCR repertoires were sequenced by different laboratories using diverse techniques, in order to increase sequencing depth and limit assay-specific biases. Here is what the overall study found, with its caveats: Based on pairwise subsampling, the degree of clonotype sharing among donors was expected to be affected by sequencing depth. The small number of donors limited the genetic and exposure-history diversity represented. Sharing across a few donors was observed for 4.5% to 6.5% of naive CD4, over 3% of naive CD8, over 2% of memory CD4, and approximately 0.41% of memory CD8 clonotypes. Larger estimated clonotype richness was generally found for naive subsets than for memory subsets. Rarefaction of sorted-subset datasets indicated incomplete sequencing despite the large sequencing depth. Sampling was restricted to blood, and TCR repertoires in tissue are likely to differ from TCR repertoires in blood. Compared with non-shared clonotypes, the clonotypes found in all four sorted-subset donors had higher generation probabilities.

Using the deep immunoSEQ assay, multiplex PCR amplified TCR CDR3 regions from genomic DNA. Extracted genomic DNA from each cell subset was spread evenly across all wells of several immunoSEQ 96-well plates, with each plate serving as a replicate. For sorted subsets, each replicate PCR was loaded with 200 ng genomic DNA, equivalent to approximately 27,000 T cell genomes. Purified libraries were quantified with a Qubit 3.0 fluorometer, sized on a Bioanalyzer 2100, and re-quantified with the KAPA Library Quantification kit. Every immunoSEQ 96-well plate was sequenced on a separate single-read 150-cycle Illumina NextSeq 550 flow cell. The paper's processing steps were these. Because the immunoSEQ output included only junctional sequences and no quality scores, the filtering could not be the same as the filtering used for full-length reads. To assign V/J genes and CDR3, sequences were annotated against IMGT germline references using PyIR, a Python wrapper for IgBLAST v1.9. Any read was removed if the V/J assignment was weak (E-value above 1e-6), the CDR3 was missing, or the read contained stop codons, out-of-frame junctions, or ambiguous translated residues. V3J clonotypes were defined by identical inferred V gene, J gene, and CDR3 amino acid sequence. Percentage overlap between repertoires was computed as shared unique clonotypes divided by the size of the smaller repertoire. Repertoire richness was assessed with RTK rarefaction, the Chao1 estimator, and Recon v2.1 estimates of unobserved clonotypes. Generation probabilities for all TCRbeta clonotypes obtained by the gDNA method from four donors were computed using OLGA. The clones in this table, taken by TCRdb from immuneACCESS, are in-frame only. Not every clone is retained; where verified, under half of the shortfall comes from an unresolved V gene, and the cause of the rest is unknown. The DNA gave D and trimming, while V, J and clone size come from that table. The sample table lists approximately 2.4 million clones, about 94% of them with a count of one. The ten largest make up roughly 0.13% of the sample.

Concerning this clone: Its antigen remains undetermined. No clone much larger than this one lies a single base away; base qualities are absent.

As encoded in the germline V gene, CDR1 is KGHSH while CDR2 is LQKENI. From cysteine to phenylalanine, the CDR3 is 13 amino acids long. Only the CDR3 part of the read is kept: 39 bases, read in frame from the first base. The V and J ends are trimmed by 3 bases and 3 bases, leaving 9 bases between them. The donors were healthy, HIV-negative adults who had no recently reported acute infections or vaccinations. Only Caucasian adults living in Nashville, Tennessee, USA were represented among the donors. CD4+ T cells were enriched by magnetic negative selection; naive cells were then positively selected on CD45RA, and the negative fraction formed the memory subset. Blood was obtained by leukapheresis, after which PBMCs were separated by Ficoll-Histopaque density gradient centrifugation and cryopreserved in liquid nitrogen vapor phase. Analytical flow cytometry was used to check the purity and quantity of every magnetically sorted T cell population. Genomic DNA was isolated from every sorted fraction and measured by UV absorbance on a Nanodrop 2000c.

Material: naive CD4+ T cells sorted from blood. Per the publication, the cell subset or site label means: CD45RA+ positively selected. The clonotype was recovered from a man between 18 and 29 years old in good health. The chain employs TRBV18 and TRBJ2-7, with the identity of the D gene unclear. The base sequence is TGTGCCAGCTCACCGGTAGGCGGCTACGAGCAGTACTTC. This is translated as CASSPVGGYEQYF. The variable domain in full, with residues beyond the CDR3 obtained from the reference TRBV18 and TRBJ2-7 genes, is NAGVMQNPRHLVRRRGQEARLRCSPMKGHSHVYWYRQLPEEGLKFMVYLQKENIIDESGMPKERFSAEFPKEGPSILRIQQVVRGDSAAYFCASSPVGGYEQYFGPGTRLTVT.